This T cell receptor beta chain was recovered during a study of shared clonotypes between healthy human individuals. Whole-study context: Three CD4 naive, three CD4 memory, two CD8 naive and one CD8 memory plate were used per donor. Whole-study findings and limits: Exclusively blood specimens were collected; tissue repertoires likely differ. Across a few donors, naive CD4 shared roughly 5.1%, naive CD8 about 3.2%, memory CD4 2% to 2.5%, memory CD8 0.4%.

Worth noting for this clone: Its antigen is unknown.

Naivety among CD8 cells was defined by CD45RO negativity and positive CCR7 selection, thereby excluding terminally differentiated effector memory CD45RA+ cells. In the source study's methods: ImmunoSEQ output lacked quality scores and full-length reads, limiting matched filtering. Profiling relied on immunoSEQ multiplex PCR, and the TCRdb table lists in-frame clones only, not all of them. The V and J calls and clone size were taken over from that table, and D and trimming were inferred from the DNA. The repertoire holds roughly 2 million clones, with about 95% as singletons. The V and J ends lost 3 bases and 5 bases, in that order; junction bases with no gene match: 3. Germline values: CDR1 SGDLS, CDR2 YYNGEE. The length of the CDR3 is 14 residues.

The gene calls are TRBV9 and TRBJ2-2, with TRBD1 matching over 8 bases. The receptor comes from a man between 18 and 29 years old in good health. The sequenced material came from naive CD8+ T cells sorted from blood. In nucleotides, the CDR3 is TGTGCCAGCAGCGCCAGGACAGGGACCGGGGAGCTGTTTTTT. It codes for CASSARTGTGELFF.